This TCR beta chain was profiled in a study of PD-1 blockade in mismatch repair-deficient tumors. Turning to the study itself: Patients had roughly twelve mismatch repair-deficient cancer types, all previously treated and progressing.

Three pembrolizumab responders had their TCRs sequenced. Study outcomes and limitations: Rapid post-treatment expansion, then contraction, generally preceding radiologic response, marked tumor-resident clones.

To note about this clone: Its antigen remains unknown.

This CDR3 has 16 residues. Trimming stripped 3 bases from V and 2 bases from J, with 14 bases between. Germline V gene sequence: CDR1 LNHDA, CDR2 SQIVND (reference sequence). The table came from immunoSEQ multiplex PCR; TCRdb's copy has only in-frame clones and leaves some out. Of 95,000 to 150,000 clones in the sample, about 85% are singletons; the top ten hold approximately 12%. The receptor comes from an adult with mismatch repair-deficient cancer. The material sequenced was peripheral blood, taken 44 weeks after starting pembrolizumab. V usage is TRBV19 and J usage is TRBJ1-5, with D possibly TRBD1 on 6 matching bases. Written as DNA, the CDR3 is TGTGCCAGTAGTATTTCGAGGGGGGTTGGCAATCAGCCCCAGCATTTT. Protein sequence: CASSISRGVGNQPQHF.